These 17 T cell receptor beta chains came from one sample sequenced in a study of cytomegalovirus exposure and HLA in healthy donors. The PCR made use of 60 Vbeta and 13 Jbeta primers. TCRdb's copy holds only in-frame clones and misses some; the assay was immunoSEQ multiplex PCR. Here the sample spans over 120,000 clones, just under 85% being singletons. The sample consisted of PBMCs. The receptor source for this set is a woman between 55 and 75 years old in good health and CMV-seropositive.

The rearrangement joins TRBV28 to TRBJ1-1; tentative D call: TRBD1 (6 bases). The CDR3 sequence is 15 residues long. The ends were cut back, 5 bases at V and 5 bases at J, with 18 bases in the middle. The germline gives CDR1 MDHEN, CDR2 SYDVKM. The CDR3 DNA sequence: TGTGCCAGCAGTACAGGGTTGGGGCGGAGTACTGAAGCTTTCTTT. As protein: CASSTGLGRSTEAFF.

The genes are TRBV29-1 and TRBJ2-5, with D hard to call. Germline V CDR1 and CDR2: SQVTM, ANQGSEA. The CDR3 is 12 residues long. Trimming removed 4 bases at V and 3 bases at J, with 9 bases between. The CDR3 region is CSVGTVEETQYF. The CDR3 DNA is TGCAGCGTTGGTACAGTCGAAGAGACCCAGTACTTC.

The sample holds one count of this clone. The chain employs TRBV28 and TRBJ2-7; maybe TRBD2 (6 bases). CDR1 is MDHEN and CDR2 is SYDVKM in the germline V gene. With 1 base removed from V and 0 bases from J, the gap between germline ends came to 13 bases. The CDR3 spans 16 residues. The CDR3 DNA sequence: TGTGCCAGCAGTTTATTGGGGGGATACTTCTCCTACGAGCAGTACTTC. Amino acid sequence: CASSLLGGYFSYEQYF.

This clone was seen only once. One end of the junction fails to match germline, which may point to a read error. This chain joins TRBV7-7 and TRBJ2-7; 9 bases match TRBD2. CDR1 is SSHAT and CDR2 is FNYEAQ in the germline V gene (reference sequence). CDR3 length: 15 amino acids. As DNA, the CDR3 is TGTGCTAGCAGCCCCTTTAGCGGGAGCTCCTACGAGCAGTACTTC. It translates to CASSPFSGSSYEQYF.

The genes are TRBV18 and TRBJ2-5, with TRBD1 identical over 8 bases. The V gene end was trimmed by 3 bases and the J gene end by 5 bases; junction bases not matched to a gene: 11. Germline assignment: CDR1 KGHSH and CDR2 LQKENI. The CDR3 is 16 amino acids. The CDR3 DNA is TGTGCCAGCTCACCCCTCGTAGCCAGGGGGCGGGAGACCCAGTACTTC. This codes for CASSPLVARGRETQYF.

The V call is TRBV29-1, the J call TRBJ2-7, with 14 bases that match TRBD2. The junction had 1 base not matched to a gene; V was cut back by 5 bases and J by 4 bases. Germline-derived CDR1 and CDR2 are SQVTM and ANQGSEA. CDR3 size: 13 residues. The CDR3 sequence is CSVRTSGRYEQYF. Written as DNA, the CDR3 is TGCAGCGTTAGGACTAGCGGGAGGTACGAGCAGTACTTC.

The J gene is TRBJ1-5, the V gene TRBV19, with 8 bases matching TRBD1. With V trimmed by 6 bases and J by 0 bases, 13 bases remained unmatched. Germline loops: CDR1 LNHDA, CDR2 SQIVND (reference sequence). The CDR3 loop spans 18 amino acids. CDR3 loop: CASRGGRGQWDSNQPQHF. Written as DNA, the CDR3 is TGTGCCAGTAGAGGTGGCAGGGGGCAGTGGGATAGCAATCAGCCCCAGCATTTT. Looking up the rest from reference TRBV19 and TRBJ1-5 gives the full variable domain: DGGITQSPKYLFRKEGQNVTLSCEQNLNHDAMYWYRQDPGQGLRLIYYSQIVNDFQKGDIAEGYSVSREKKESFPLTVTSAQKNPTAFYLCASRGGRGQWDSNQPQHFGDGTRLSIL.

This clone was picked up one time. V and J are TRBV7-9 and TRBJ2-3; TRBD2 matches 12 bases. The CDR3 spans 17 residues. The V gene's germline CDR1 is SEHNR and CDR2 FQNEAQ (reference sequence). The V segment lost 6 bases and the J segment 5 bases; nucleotides outside the gene matches: 12. DNA for the CDR3: TGTGCCAGCAGGCCCCAGGGACTAGCGGGCGATGGAGATACGCAGTATTTT. Translation: CASRPQGLAGDGDTQYF.

This clone was found a few times. This chain's CDR3 is CASSALGDSSHEQYF. CDR3 in DNA: TGTGCCAGCAGCGCCCTGGGGGACTCCAGCCACGAGCAGTACTTC. This chain connects TRBV4-2 to TRBJ2-7, with TRBD2 as a possible D gene (6 bases). Germline V CDR1 and CDR2: LGHNA, YNFKEQ. V lost 5 bases, J lost 5 bases, and 19 bases lay in between. CDR3 length: 15 residues.

This clone has only one observation. The V call is TRBV2, the J call TRBJ1-5; D perhaps matches TRBD1 (5 bases). CDR1 is SNHLY, CDR2 FYNNEI, per germline. This CDR3 is 17 amino acids long. Trimming took off 6 bases at V and 9 bases at J, with 27 bases between the two ends. CDR3 region: CASRAIPGGDGAGPQHF. CDR3 nucleotide sequence: TGTGCCAGCAGAGCTATACCGGGGGGGGACGGTGCCGGGCCCCAGCATTTT.

This clone was detected once. The gene calls are TRBV4-3 and TRBJ2-7, with D possibly TRBD1 on 5 matching bases. V shed 1 base and J shed 2 bases, with 9 bases lying between them. This CDR3 contains 14 residues. Per germline, CDR1 LGHNA and CDR2 YSLEER. The CDR3 sequence: CASSQGEQAYEQYF. The CDR3 DNA reads as TGCGCCAGCAGCCAAGGGGAACAGGCCTACGAGCAGTACTTC.

CDR3 sequence: CASSLTSGIYNEQFF. The CDR3 DNA reads TGTGCCAGCAGCTTAACTAGCGGAATCTACAATGAGCAGTTCTTC. The chain carries TRBV7-2 and TRBJ2-1, with 8 bases matching TRBD2. Germline V gene lookup returns CDR1 SGHTA and CDR2 FQGNSA. The CDR3 contains 15 residues. V dropped 2 bases and J dropped 3; count of bases not matched to a gene: 3. Full variable domain (outside the CDR3, taken from reference TRBV7-2 and TRBJ2-1): GAGVSQSPSNKVTEKGKDVELRCDPISGHTALYWYRQSLGQGLEFLIYFQGNSAPDKSGLPSDRFSAERTGGSVSTLTIQRTQQEDSAVYLCASSLTSGIYNEQFFGPGTRLTVL.

This clone was observed a single time. J is TRBJ2-7 and V is TRBV4-3; D is undetermined. Trimming shortened V by 0 bases and J by 3 bases, and 12 bases separated the two germline ends. Germline CDR1 is LGHNA and CDR2 is YSLEER. CDR3 length: 15 amino acids. CDR3 DNA: TGCGCCAGCAGCCAAGATCCACAGTTAAACTACGAGCAGTACTTC. Residues: CASSQDPQLNYEQYF.

The gene calls are TRBV7-9 and TRBJ2-2; D possibly corresponds to TRBD2 (6 bases). Germline-derived CDR1 and CDR2 are SEHNR and FQNEAQ (reference sequence). The V gene lost 6 bases and the J gene lost 3 bases, with 14 bases spanning the gap. This CDR3 comprises 15 residues. The CDR3 region is CASRGGGLDTGELFF. The CDR3 DNA reads as TGTGCCAGCAGGGGTGGGGGACTCGACACCGGGGAGCTGTTTTTT.

The chain links TRBV2 to TRBJ2-3, with D possibly being TRBD2 (6 bases). V was shortened by 8 bases and J by 6 bases, with 18 bases between the two germline ends. This CDR3 is built from 14 residues. Per germline, CDR1 SNHLY and CDR2 FYNNEI. The CDR3 bases are TGTGCCAGCCGGAGGGGCATACCCGGGGATACGCAGTATTTT. Protein product: CASRRGIPGDTQYF.

The rearrangement uses TRBV10-3 and TRBJ2-1, with a possible D match to TRBD2 (5 bases). V dropped 6 bases and J dropped 10 bases, with 16 bases sitting between them. Germline V gives CDR1 ENHRY, CDR2 SYGVKD. The length of the CDR3 is 13 residues. The CDR3 reads CAISGVLDSEQFF. The DNA of the CDR3 is TGTGCCATCAGCGGGGTCCTGGACTCCGAGCAGTTCTTC.

Turning to this clone: This CDR3 is also generated by other DNA sequences in the sample. The chain joins TRBV19 to TRBJ2-1; D unresolved. CDR1 and CDR2 from the germline V gene are LNHDA and SQIVND (reference sequence). This CDR3 is built from 11 residues. The ends were cut back, 7 bases at V and 4 bases at J, with 5 bases in the middle. DNA of the CDR3: TGTGCCAGTACGTTATACAATGAGCAGTTCTTC. Amino acids: CASTLYNEQFF.